A single sample is the source of the 21 T cell receptor beta chains below, sequenced in a study of regulatory T cells in long-lasting Graves disease. With iRepertoire HTBI primers and Arm-PCR of CDR3 regions, TCR beta libraries were built. TCRdb called the multiplex PCR reads again in MiXCR, with one record for every CDR3 protein. The sample contains 400,000 to 500,000 distinct CDR3 sequences, less than 25% of which appear only once. Time point meaning: persistent/refractory GD, antithyroid drugs over 5 years with positive TRAb. Researchers made the TCR library from RNA that was extracted from PBMCs. This specimen consisted of peripheral blood mononuclear cells (PBMCs), obtained when the disease was refractory, from a patient treated with antithyroid drugs. These receptor sequences come from a female donor with Graves disease.

This clonotype has a handful of counts. V is TRBV27 and J is TRBJ1-5; D not resolved. Looked up from germline, CDR1 is MNHEY and CDR2 is SMNVEV (reference sequence). Trimming removed 5 bases at V and 0 bases at J, with 11 bases between. The CDR3 spans 15 residues. The CDR3, as DNA: TGTGCCAGCAGTCGGGAGCGAGATAGCAATCAGCCCCAGCATTTT. Translated, it gives CASSRERDSNQPQHF.

This clonotype has only a few counts. This sequence joins TRBV19 and TRBJ1-1; D gene unclear. This CDR3 is 12 amino acids long. Trimming left V 7 bases short and J 0 bases short, with 6 bases between. CDR1 is LNHDA and CDR2 is SQIVND in the germline V gene (reference sequence). Here the CDR3 DNA reads TGTGCCAGTACTCACATGAACACTGAAGCTTTCTTT. It is translated as CASTHMNTEAFF.

This clonotype was picked up many times. The genes are TRBV7-2 and TRBJ1-2; D remains unclear. V dropped 6 bases and J dropped 4 bases, with 9 bases sitting between them. From germline, CDR1 is SGHTA and CDR2 FQGNSA. This CDR3 contains 12 residues. CDR3 DNA sequence: TGTGCCAGCAGACCCATAGGCTATGGCTACACCTTC. Its protein is CASRPIGYGYTF.

The chain joins TRBV4-3 to TRBJ1-2, with D possibly being TRBD1 (5 bases). Germline V gives CDR1 LGHNA, CDR2 YSLEER. This CDR3 has 14 amino acids. V was pared by 4 bases and J by 7 bases, with 16 bases between. In nucleotides, the CDR3 is TGCGCCAGCAGCCTAGCCGGGACCGCCGGTGGCTACACCTTC. Protein: CASSLAGTAGGYTF.

In its sample, this clonotype was seen many times. The chain couples TRBV5-5 to TRBJ2-7; TRBD1 aligns across 9 bases. CDR1 is SGHKS and CDR2 is YYEKEE in the germline V gene (reference sequence). J gave up 2 bases and V 0 bases, and 3 bases lay outside the gene matches. The CDR3 totals 15 residues. CDR3 bases: TGTGCCAGCAGCTTGGGGGACAGGGCCCCCTACGAGCAGTACTTC. Translation gives CASSLGDRAPYEQYF.

This chain uses TRBV12-3 or TRBV12-4 with TRBJ2-3, with D perhaps matching TRBD1 (5 bases). The CDR3 length is 16 residues. Trimming removed 6 bases at V and 0 bases at J, with 16 bases between. This CDR3 reads CASRPRQSTSTDTQYF. The CDR3 DNA is TGTGCCAGCAGGCCTAGACAGTCCACTAGCACAGATACGCAGTATTTT.

This clonotype was picked up many times. This rearrangement joins TRBV3-1 to TRBJ1-6; D ambiguous. V was trimmed by 1 base and J by 9 bases, leaving 7 bases between them. In germline, CDR1 is LGHDT, CDR2 YNNKEL (reference sequence). This CDR3 has 13 amino acids. The CDR3, as DNA: TGTGCCAGCAGCCAAGGGCGGGGTTCACCCCTCCACTTT. Encoded protein: CASSQGRGSPLHF.

This clonotype was observed at least ten times. The CDR3 loop is CASSDSGSGYNSPLHF. The DNA of the CDR3 is TGTGCCAGCAGTGATTCGGGATCGGGGTATAATTCACCCCTCCACTTT. This rearrangement joins TRBV2 to TRBJ1-6; no definite D call. Per the germline V gene, CDR1 is SNHLY and CDR2 is FYNNEI. The CDR3 is 16 residues long. V lost 3 bases and J lost 4, with 13 bases in between.

This chain joins TRBV28 and TRBJ1-1; D gene uncertain. The V gene lost 2 bases and the J gene lost 12 bases, with 16 bases spanning the gap. This CDR3 has 13 amino acids. Germline V gives CDR1 MDHEN, CDR2 SYDVKM. The CDR3 spells CASSLAPDRGTFF. CDR3 DNA sequence: TGTGCCAGCAGTTTAGCCCCGGACCGAGGGACTTTCTTT. Full variable domain (rest looked up from reference TRBV28 and TRBJ1-1): DVKVTQSSRYLVKRTGEKVFLECVQDMDHENMFWYRQDPGLGLRLIYFSYDVKMKEKGDIPEGYSVSREKKERFSLILESASTNQTSMYLCASSLAPDRGTFFGQGTRLTVV.

This clonotype occurred a few times. The rearrangement uses TRBV6-1 and TRBJ1-2; D unclear. The CDR3 runs to 11 residues. Trimming removed 8 bases from V and 7 bases from J, with 11 bases in between. The germline V gene has CDR1 MNHNS and CDR2 SASEGT. CDR3 in amino acids: CASRDSAGYTF. The CDR3 bases are TGTGCCAGCCGGGATTCTGCTGGCTACACCTTC.

This clonotype showed up many times. The chain employs TRBV28 and TRBJ1-4; D is undetermined. The CDR3 contains 14 residues. The ends were cut back, 2 bases at V and 11 bases at J, with 15 bases in the middle. Looked up from germline, CDR1 is MDHEN and CDR2 is SYDVKM. CDR3 nucleotide sequence: TGTGCCAGCAGTTTAAAGCCGGGAAATACCAAACTGTTTTTT. This encodes CASSLKPGNTKLFF.

At least ten counts were recorded for this clonotype. This chain joins TRBV2 and TRBJ2-5, with D possibly TRBD1 on 6 matching bases. Per germline, CDR1 SNHLY and CDR2 FYNNEI. The CDR3 is 12 amino acids. The CDR3 region is CVSYRVGETQYF. DNA for the CDR3: TGTGTCAGTTACAGGGTTGGGGAGACCCAGTACTTC. The variable domain in full, completed from reference TRBV2 and TRBJ2-5, reads EPEVTQTPSHQVTQMGQEVILRCVPISNHLYFYWYRQILGQKVEFLVSFYNNEISEKSEIFDDQFSVERPDGSNFTLKIRSTKLEDSAMYFCVSYRVGETQYFGPGTRLLVL.

There are many counts of this clonotype. J is TRBJ2-4 and V is TRBV12-3 or TRBV12-4, with 8 bases matching TRBD1. The length of the CDR3 is 14 residues. The V and J ends lost 5 bases and 7 bases, in that order; junction bases with no gene match: 7. The CDR3 DNA sequence: TGTGCCAGCAGTCTCGGGACAGGTGGTAACATTCAGTACTTC. It encodes CASSLGTGGNIQYF.

The rearrangement joins TRBV5-4 to TRBJ2-2; 12 bases align to TRBD2. The germline gives CDR1 SGHNT, CDR2 YYREEE (reference sequence). J gave up 4 bases and V 4 bases, and 5 bases lay outside the gene matches. CDR3 length equals 16 residues. In DNA, the CDR3 is TGTGCCAGCAGCCAACTAGCGGGAGGCAGCACCGGGGAGCTGTTTTTT. This encodes CASSQLAGGSTGELFF.

The sample holds one count of this clonotype. Just one base apart from a much larger clone, this may be a read error. The rearrangement joins TRBV5-5 to TRBJ2-7; D may be TRBD2 (5 bases). CDR3 length: 16 residues. CDR1 SGHKS and CDR2 YYEKEE come from the germline V gene (reference sequence). CDR3: CAGSGRTAVTLLEQYF. In DNA, the CDR3 is TGTGCCGGCAGCGGTCGGACCGCGGTTACCCTACTCGAGCAGTACTTC.

This clonotype has a handful of counts. The V and J genes are TRBV6-5 and TRBJ2-7; D is unresolved. The CDR3 has 15 residues. The V end was cut by 0 bases, the J end by 3 bases, with 12 bases between. CDR1 is MNHEY, CDR2 SVGAGI, per germline. CDR3 protein: CASSYSIWQGYEQYF. CDR3 nucleotides: TGTGCCAGCAGTTACTCGATTTGGCAAGGCTACGAGCAGTACTTC.

V usage is TRBV29-1 and J usage is TRBJ1-2; D might be TRBD1 (5 bases). V shed 3 bases and J shed 4 bases, with 6 bases lying between them. This CDR3 has 11 residues. Germline-derived CDR1 and CDR2 are SQVTM and ANQGSEA. CDR3 sequence reads: CSVERGYGYTF. The CDR3, as DNA: TGCAGCGTTGAGAGGGGCTATGGCTACACCTTC.

This clonotype was observed many times. The CDR3 DNA reads TGTGCCAGCAAGCGGTGGGTCATGAACACTGAAGCTTTCTTT. Residues: CASKRWVMNTEAFF. The gene calls are TRBV2 and TRBJ1-1; no definite D call. CDR3 length: 14 amino acids. Germline V gene sequence: CDR1 SNHLY, CDR2 FYNNEI. Trimming took off 7 bases at V and 0 bases at J, with 12 bases between the two ends.

This clonotype was seen a few times. This chain connects TRBV27 to TRBJ2-4; D not resolved. With 4 bases removed from V and 3 bases from J, the gap between germline ends came to 13 bases. Germline V gene lookup returns CDR1 MNHEY and CDR2 SMNVEV (reference sequence). The CDR3 has 15 amino acids. For the CDR3, the DNA is TGTGCCAGCAGTTCGGCCACAGTAAACAAAAACATTCAGTACTTC. Its translation: CASSSATVNKNIQYF.

CDR3 sequence: CASSEGGMSTETQYF. The CDR3 DNA reads as TGTGCCAGCAGCGAGGGGGGAATGTCGACGGAGACCCAGTACTTC. The J gene is TRBJ2-5, the V gene TRBV9; possibly TRBD1 or TRBD2 for D (6 bases each). V lost 3 bases to trimming and J lost 5 bases, with 17 bases between them. CDR3 size: 15 residues. The germline CDR1 and CDR2 sequences are SGDLS and YYNGEE.

This clonotype showed up just a few times. This sequence joins TRBV20-1 and TRBJ2-7; 9 bases match TRBD1. The germline gives CDR1 DFQATT, CDR2 SNEGSKA (reference sequence). This CDR3 comprises 13 residues. With V trimmed by 4 bases and J by 4 bases, 5 bases remained unmatched. The CDR3 bases are TGCAGTGCTATACCGGGACAGGGATACGAGCAGTACTTC. This sequence encodes CSAIPGQGYEQYF.